The 24 T cell receptor beta chains below all came from one sample that was sequenced in a study of T cell responses to AZD1222 COVID-19 vaccine. Profiling relied on immunoSEQ multiplex PCR, and the TCRdb table lists in-frame clones only, not all of them. The repertoire holds over 110,000 clones, with approximately 90% as singletons. Material: peripheral blood, obtained on day 0 of AZD1222 vaccination. These receptors all come from an adult in good health.

This clone was detected once. J is TRBJ2-3 and V is TRBV3-1 (or the pseudogene TRBV3-2); 7 nucleotides align to TRBD2. J lost 3 bases, V lost 4 bases, and 7 bases had no gene match. Germline V gene sequence: CDR1 LGHDT, CDR2 YNNKEL (reference sequence). The CDR3 has 15 residues. CDR3 region: CASSLLGGDTDTQYF. In nucleotides, the CDR3 is TGTGCCAGCAGCCTACTTGGGGGGGATACAGATACGCAGTATTTT.

This clone appeared a few times. V usage is TRBV27 and J usage is TRBJ2-7; D is unresolved. Trimming took 2 bases from V and 3 from J, leaving 8 bases between them. CDR1 and CDR2 from the germline V gene are MNHEY and SMNVEV (reference sequence). The CDR3 runs to 13 residues. In DNA form, the CDR3 reads TGTGCCAGCAGTTTACCAGGACGCTACGAGCAGTACTTC. Encoded protein: CASSLPGRYEQYF.

CDR3 in DNA: TGTGCCAGCAGCTTTGGACCCAGGGTCTACGAGCAGTACTTC. Translated, it gives CASSFGPRVYEQYF. The V gene is TRBV11-2, the J gene TRBJ2-7, with D perhaps matching TRBD1 (5 bases). The CDR3 loop spans 14 amino acids. Germline V CDR1 and CDR2: SGHAT, FQNNGV. The V and J ends lost 3 bases and 3 bases respectively, with 12 bases between them.

V and J are TRBV28 and TRBJ1-5, with a weak D call TRBD1 (6 bases). Germline CDR1 and CDR2: MDHEN and SYDVKM. CDR3 length equals 17 residues. Trimming cost V 7 bases and J 1 base, with 20 bases left between them. This chain's CDR3 is CASTALSGTRSNQPQHF. CDR3 DNA sequence: TGTGCCAGCACGGCACTCTCGGGGACACGGAGCAATCAGCCCCAGCATTTT.

J is TRBJ2-3 and V is TRBV4-3; possible D gene TRBD2, 6 bases. Germline assignment: CDR1 LGHNA and CDR2 YSLEER. CDR3 size: 15 residues. Trimming took off 1 base at V and 2 bases at J, with 10 bases between the two ends. The CDR3 DNA sequence: TGCGCCAGCAGCCAAGGGGGGGTCTACACAGATACGCAGTATTTT. Its translation is CASSQGGVYTDTQYF.

The chain combines TRBV11-3 with TRBJ1-2; D unclear. V was pared by 2 bases and J by 8 bases, with 9 bases between. Germline V gene sequence: CDR1 SGHNT, CDR2 YENEEA. The CDR3 contains 12 residues. The CDR3 region is CASSLNGVGYTF. CDR3 bases: TGTGCCAGCAGCTTAAACGGAGTCGGCTACACCTTC.

The count of this clone is one. V and J are TRBV23-1 and TRBJ2-1; D gene ambiguous. TRBV23-1 has ORF status, its function being uncertain. CDR3 length equals 10 residues. The ends were cut back, 8 bases at V and 8 bases at J, with 7 bases in the middle. The chain's CDR3 is CASSGDEQFF. CDR3 in DNA: TGCGCCAGCTCAGGTGATGAGCAGTTCTTC.

This clone was seen only once. The V gene is TRBV9, the J gene TRBJ1-1; no clear D. The CDR3 is made up of 13 amino acids. Trimming shortened V by 3 bases and J by 5 bases, and 11 bases separated the two germline ends. Germline V lookup: CDR1 SGDLS, CDR2 YYNGEE. CDR3 DNA: TGTGCCAGCAGCGCCCGACCTGGGACTGAAGCTTTCTTT. Its protein is CASSARPGTEAFF.

The chain joins TRBV23-1 to TRBJ2-4; D possibly corresponds to TRBD2 (7 bases). TRBV23-1 is sorted into the ORF group, with uncertain function. The CDR3 has 15 amino acids. Deletions cut 0 bases from V and 8 bases from J, with 14 bases between. The CDR3 coding sequence is TGCGCCAGCAGTCAATCACGGGGGGCGCAAGACATTCAGTACTTC. It specifies CASSQSRGAQDIQYF.

The V and J genes are TRBV7-6 and TRBJ2-2; no clear D gene. The ends were cut back, 5 bases at V and 5 bases at J, with 15 bases in the middle. The CDR3 consists of 15 residues. Germline V gene sequence: CDR1 SGHVS, CDR2 FNYEAQ. The CDR3 DNA follows: TGTGCCAGCAGCCACTGGGGATCCCAAACCGGGGAGCTGTTTTTT. Protein sequence: CASSHWGSQTGELFF.

This sequence joins TRBV11-3 and TRBJ2-3; the D is unclear. Between the trimmed V and J ends, which lost 5 bases and 3 bases, there was a span of 3 bases. This CDR3 contains 11 residues. Looked up from germline, CDR1 is SGHNT and CDR2 is YENEEA. CDR3 protein: CASSQTDTQYF. CDR3 bases: TGTGCCAGCAGCCAGACAGATACGCAGTATTTT.

The DNA for the CDR3 is TGTGCCAGCAGCCTGGGCTCTGGAAACACCATATATTTT. It is translated as CASSLGSGNTIYF. The J gene is TRBJ1-3, the V gene TRBV6-2 or TRBV6-3, with D uncertain. The V gene's germline CDR1 is MNHEY and CDR2 SVGEGT. The CDR3 loop spans 13 amino acids. The germline V and J ends were trimmed by 6 bases and 0 bases, with 6 bases remaining between them.

V gene TRBV12-5 combines with J gene TRBJ1-5, with no clear D. CDR1 is LGHNT and CDR2 is FRNRAP in the germline V gene. Trimming removed 5 bases from V and 0 bases from J, with 11 bases in between. This CDR3 has 15 amino acids. This CDR3 reads CASGPNPDSNQPQHF. The DNA of the CDR3 is TGTGCTAGTGGTCCTAATCCCGATAGCAATCAGCCCCAGCATTTT.

This clone was observed a few times. The CDR3 coding sequence is TGTGCCTCGACGTACACTAGCATGACCGGGGAGCTGTTTTTT. It translates to CASTYTSMTGELFF. The V call is TRBV30, the J call TRBJ2-2, with D tentatively TRBD2 (6 bases). Trimming removed 7 bases at V and 5 bases at J, with 17 bases between. This CDR3 spans 14 amino acids. Germline CDR1 is GTSNPN and CDR2 is SVGIG (reference sequence).

The chain combines TRBV10-3 with TRBJ2-1; D not resolved. The germline V gene has CDR1 ENHRY and CDR2 SYGVKD. The CDR3 has 12 amino acids. Trimming cost V 2 bases and J 9 bases, with 8 bases left between them. Written as DNA, the CDR3 is TGTGCCATCAGTGAGACCCGGATTGAGCAGTTCTTC. It specifies CAISETRIEQFF.

The chain is built from TRBV4-1 and TRBJ1-1, with TRBD1 matching over 9 bases. The J segment lost 3 bases and the V segment lost 1 base, leaving 6 bases of the junction unmatched. Looked up from germline, CDR1 is MGHRA and CDR2 is YSYEKL. This CDR3 region has 16 residues. In DNA form, the CDR3 reads TGCGCCAGCAGCCAAGTGTGGGACAGGGAGGACACTGAAGCTTTCTTT. Protein product: CASSQVWDREDTEAFF.

The table lists this clone with a count of one. The gene calls are TRBV19 and TRBJ1-3; 9 nucleotides match TRBD1. J lost 2 bases, V lost 10 bases, and 6 bases had no gene match. The CDR3 totals 14 residues. From germline, CDR1 is LNHDA and CDR2 SQIVND (reference sequence). The CDR3 sequence is CATGTGYPGNTIYF. Written as DNA, the CDR3 is TGTGCCACCGGGACAGGGTATCCTGGAAACACCATATATTTT.

The rearrangement uses TRBV13 and TRBJ2-1, with D perhaps given as TRBD1 or TRBD2 (5 bases each). Germline-derived CDR1 and CDR2 are PRHDT and FYEKMQ (reference sequence). There are 20 residues in the CDR3. V dropped 5 bases and J dropped 5 bases, with 31 bases sitting between them. The CDR3 DNA follows: TGTGCCAGCAGCATTCTATCTCTATTAAACCGGGACGCGACCCACAATGAGCAGTTCTTC. Amino acid sequence: CASSILSLLNRDATHNEQFF. The whole variable domain, remainder taken from reference TRBV13 and TRBJ2-1, is AAGVIQSPRHLIKEKRETATLKCYPIPRHDTVYWYQQGPGQDPQFLISFYEKMQSDKGSIPDRFSAQQFSDYHSELNMSSLELGDSALYFCASSILSLLNRDATHNEQFFGPGTRLTVL.

The rearrangement uses TRBV4-3 and TRBJ1-1; D unresolved. Per germline, CDR1 LGHNA and CDR2 YSLEER. The ends were cut back, 1 base at V and 5 bases at J, with 8 bases in the middle. This CDR3 spans 13 amino acids. CDR3 nucleotides: TGCGCCAGCAGCCAAGTTTCCGGTACTGAAGCTTTCTTT. Translated, it gives CASSQVSGTEAFF.

This chain links TRBV11-2 with TRBJ2-3; 7 bases fit TRBD1. This CDR3 is built from 15 residues. V was clipped by 4 bases and J by 2 bases; unmatched bases: 6. Germline V gives CDR1 SGHAT, CDR2 FQNNGV. The CDR3 is CASSYRTGSTDTQYF. The CDR3 DNA sequence: TGTGCCAGCAGCTACAGGACAGGCTCCACAGATACGCAGTATTTT.

The V gene is TRBV7-2, the J gene TRBJ1-5; 7 bases fit TRBD1. Germline V gene lookup returns CDR1 SGHTA and CDR2 FQGNSA. The CDR3 runs 14 residues. The J segment lost 2 bases and the V segment lost 4 bases, leaving 2 bases of the junction unmatched. CDR3 bases: TGTGCCAGCAGCTCAGGACAGGGCAATCAGCCCCAGCATTTT. It encodes CASSSGQGNQPQHF.

This clone was detected only once. The rearrangement joins TRBV7-2 to TRBJ1-3; D gene uncertain. The CDR3 is 15 residues long. Trimming shortened V by 5 bases and J by 6 bases, and 17 bases separated the two germline ends. Germline CDR1 and CDR2: SGHTA and FQGNSA. As DNA, the CDR3 is TGTGCCAGCAGCCCTTTACCCTCCCCTCAAAACACCATATATTTT. Translating it yields CASSPLPSPQNTIYF.

V and J are TRBV15 and TRBJ1-6; TRBD1 agrees at 7 bases. The CDR3 sequence is 16 residues long. CDR1 is LNHNV, CDR2 YYDKDF, per germline (reference sequence). The trim removed 1 base at V and 9 bases at J, leaving 9 bases unmatched. The CDR3 DNA is TGTGCCACCAGCAGAGTCAGGGGGACCTTACTTTCACCCCTCCACTTT. Its translation is CATSRVRGTLLSPLHF.

The chain employs TRBV11-3 and TRBJ2-5, with TRBD1 identical over 7 bases. V shed 0 bases and J 4 bases; nucleotides not matched to a gene: 5. Germline assignment: CDR1 SGHNT and CDR2 YENEEA. The CDR3 runs 15 residues. CDR3 residues: CASSLEYRGVETQYF. CDR3 coding DNA: TGTGCCAGCAGCTTAGAATACAGGGGCGTAGAGACCCAGTACTTC.